The rows below give T cell receptor beta chains drawn from one sample of a study of blood T cell repertoires in COVID-19. The method was immunoSEQ multiplex PCR; TCRdb's version includes in-frame clones alone and lacks a portion of them. The sample lists around 150,000 clones, about 80% occurring once. The sample comprised peripheral blood. The source is a woman in her forties with COVID-19, enrolled during active disease. Each CDR3 is given with its conserved first and last residue. The D gene is left open where the match is weak. Clone size is given for some rows only: seen once, a few or many times, or a class if the clone is expanded.

v_gene,d_gene,abundance,j_gene,CDR3nt,CDR3aa
TRBV7-9,.,once,TRBJ1-2,TGTGCCAGCAGCTTGGGACTCGACTATGGCTACACCTTC,CASSLGLDYGYTF
TRBV11-2,TRBD2,.,TRBJ2-7,TGTGCCAGCAGCGTAGGAGCCAGCGGGGCCTCCTACGAGCAGTACTTC,CASSVGASGASYEQYF
TRBV9,.,.,TRBJ2-1,TGTGCCAGCAGCGCGGGTGGGACATTGCCTTCGGATGAGCAGTTCTTC,CASSAGGTLPSDEQFF
TRBV2,.,.,TRBJ2-2,TGTGCCAGCAGTGGTAGCCGGTCGAACACCGGGGAGCTGTTTTTT,CASSGSRSNTGELFF
TRBV5-6,.,few,TRBJ1-2,TGTGCCAGCAGAGCCCAAGGGGCGACGTTTGGCTACACCTTC,CASRAQGATFGYTF
TRBV12-3/TRBV12-4,.,.,TRBJ1-2,TGTGCCAGCAGCGAACAGGGTTCCTATGGCTACACCTTC,CASSEQGSYGYTF
TRBV28,TRBD1,.,TRBJ2-2,TGTGCCAGCCGAACGGACAGGGGGACCGGGGAGCTGTTTTTT,CASRTDRGTGELFF
TRBV6-1,TRBD1,.,TRBJ1-1,TGTGCCAGCAGTGTGGGACAGGGGGGAATGAACACTGAAGCTTTCTTT,CASSVGQGGMNTEAFF
TRBV7-9,.,.,TRBJ2-1,TGTGCCAGCACCGATAGAGGCCGCGAGCAGTTCTTC,CASTDRGREQFF
TRBV25-1,TRBD2,.,TRBJ2-1,TGTGCCAGCAGTGATTGGGCGGGAGGGATAAACCACAATGAGCAGTTCTTC,CASSDWAGGINHNEQFF
TRBV5-4,TRBD2,.,TRBJ2-1,TGTGCCACCTCTCCTCCTAGCGGGAGACAGGGTGAGCAGTTCTTC,CATSPPSGRQGEQFF
TRBV19,.,once,TRBJ1-1,TGTGCCAGTAAAAAGGGAGGTGAAGCTTTCTTT,CASKKGGEAFF
TRBV10-3,TRBD1,.,TRBJ1-1,TGTGCCATCAGTGAATCGACAGGGAAGAACACTGAAGCTTTCTTT,CAISESTGKNTEAFF
TRBV29-1,.,.,TRBJ1-4,TGCAGCGTTGAATCTCTAGGGGAAGAAAAACTGTTTTTT,CSVESLGEEKLFF
TRBV28,.,.,TRBJ1-2,TGTGCCAGCAGTTCTCTCGCAGGGGTTTTTGACTATGGCTACACCTTC,CASSSLAGVFDYGYTF
TRBV28,.,.,TRBJ1-1,TGTGCCAGCAGTTTGGTGACAAAGAACACTGAAGCTTTCTTT,CASSLVTKNTEAFF
TRBV4-1,TRBD1,few,TRBJ2-2,TGCGCCAGCAGCCCTTTTCCGGGACAGGGGGCGAGCACCGGGGAGCTGTTTTTT,CASSPFPGQGASTGELFF
TRBV19,.,.,TRBJ1-2,TGTGCCAGTAGTCCGGACGAGGGCACCTATGGCTACACCTTC,CASSPDEGTYGYTF
TRBV5-4,TRBD1,.,TRBJ1-2,TGTGCCAGCAGCTTGGAGGACAGGTTGTATGGCTACACCTTC,CASSLEDRLYGYTF
TRBV5-5,.,.,TRBJ1-6,TGTGCCAGCAGCATGGACAGCTATAATTCACCCCTCCACTTT,CASSMDSYNSPLHF